Listed below are T cell receptor beta chains from one sample, sequenced in a study of shared clonotypes between healthy human individuals. The repertoire was sequenced with immunoSEQ multiplex PCR; TCRdb's copy has only in-frame clones and lacks some. The table includes over 700,000 clones, approximately 72% detected once. Sequencing used memory CD4+ T cells sorted from blood. Receptors originate from a young woman in good health. CDR3s include the opening cysteine and the closing phenylalanine or tryptophan. A D gene is named only where the DNA matches it firmly. Clone size is shown for a subset of rows, as once, few, many or a class of expanded clone.

v_call	d_call	clone_size	j_call	cdr3_nt	cdr3_aa
TRBV4-1	-	few	TRBJ2-2	TGCGCCAGCAGCCAAGTAGGTTCGGCAGGCTCGAACACCGGGGAGCTGTTTTTT	CASSQVGSAGSNTGELFF
TRBV19	TRBD2	-	TRBJ2-1	TGTGCCAGTAGTATAGTACTCGGGACTAGTATGAATGAGCAGTTCTTC	CASSIVLGTSMNEQFF
TRBV2	-	-	TRBJ2-3	TGTGCCAGCAGCCTACAGGGACCCACAGATACGCAGTATTTT	CASSLQGPTDTQYF
TRBV6-5	-	-	TRBJ2-5	TGTGCCAGCAGTTACTCGATTGGGGAGACCCAGTACTTC	CASSYSIGETQYF
TRBV18	TRBD1	few	TRBJ1-2	TGTGCCAGCTCACCCTCGGGACAGGACGTCTATGGCTACACCTTC	CASSPSGQDVYGYTF
TRBV5-1	TRBD2	-	TRBJ2-7	TGCGCCAGCAGCTTGGCAGGGACTAGTACCTACGAGCAGTACTTC	CASSLAGTSTYEQYF
TRBV6-6	TRBD2	-	TRBJ2-3	TGTGCCAGCAGTTACGGAGCTAGCGGGATAGGTGATACGCAGTATTTT	CASSYGASGIGDTQYF
TRBV28	TRBD2	-	TRBJ2-3	TGTGCCAGCAGCCGGATAGGCCCCCTCATCCCCAGCGGGAGGGATCCAGATACGCAGTATTTT	CASSRIGPLIPSGRDPDTQYF
TRBV5-1	-	-	TRBJ2-1	TGCGCCAGCAGCCCATCGAGCGGCTCCTACAATGAGCAGTTCTTC	CASSPSSGSYNEQFF
TRBV6-1	-	-	TRBJ2-7	TGTGCCAGCAGTCCCCTTAGGGGCTCCTACGAGCAGTACTTC	CASSPLRGSYEQYF
TRBV7-9	-	-	TRBJ1-1	TGTGCCAGCAGCTTAGCGCCAAGCAACACTGAAGCTTTCTTT	CASSLAPSNTEAFF
TRBV15	TRBD1	many	TRBJ1-3	TGTGCCACCTGGGACAGGGGTAAAGCTTCTGGAAACACCATATATTTT	CATWDRGKASGNTIYF
TRBV29-1	-	few	TRBJ1-1	TGCAGCGTCGCAGCCAGGCCGCTAGGGAACAGCCCTGAAGCTTTCTTT	CSVAARPLGNSPEAFF
TRBV28	TRBD1	-	TRBJ1-3	TGTGCCAGCAGTATACAGGGGATCGGCTCTGGAAACACCATATATTTT	CASSIQGIGSGNTIYF
TRBV4-1	-	-	TRBJ1-4	TGCGCCAGCAGCCTGCAAGGGCAGGGGAATGAAAAACTGTTTTTT	CASSLQGQGNEKLFF
TRBV10-3	-	few	TRBJ2-5	TGTGCCATCAGTGACACTCAAGAGACCCAGTACTTC	CAISDTQETQYF
TRBV4-1	-	-	TRBJ1-1	TGCGCCAGCAGCCAAGATATAAGGGGCACTGAAGCTTTCTTT	CASSQDIRGTEAFF
TRBV11-3	TRBD2	-	TRBJ2-7	TGTGCCAGCAGCTTAGGGACTAGCGGGAGCTCTTACGAGCAGTACTTC	CASSLGTSGSSYEQYF
TRBV7-8	-	-	TRBJ2-3	TGTGCCAGCAGCTTAGCTTTGCGGCCCACAGATACGCAGTATTTT	CASSLALRPTDTQYF
TRBV25-1	-	-	TRBJ2-7	TGTGCCAGCAGCGATACTCGGGGGGCTGGCGAGCAGTACTTC	CASSDTRGAGEQYF
TRBV6-6	TRBD1	-	TRBJ2-3	TGTGCCAGCAGTTATCGGGACAGGGTGACAGATACGCAGTATTTT	CASSYRDRVTDTQYF
TRBV5-4	-	-	TRBJ1-3	TGTGCCACCAAGGGGGGCGGATCTGGAAACACCATATATTTT	CATKGGGSGNTIYF
TRBV30	-	-	TRBJ1-4	TGTGCCTGGGATGCCGGGAGGCCAACTAATGAAAAACTGTTTTTT	CAWDAGRPTNEKLFF
TRBV9	-	-	TRBJ2-2	TGTGCCAGCAGCGTAGGTAAAGGGGAGCTGTTTTTT	CASSVGKGELFF
TRBV4-1	-	-	TRBJ1-5	TGCGCCAGCAGCCAAGATTGGGATATAGGCAATCAGCCCCAGCATTTT	CASSQDWDIGNQPQHF
TRBV29-1	TRBD2	once	TRBJ2-7	TGCAGCGTTGACGCGCGGGAGGGCCAAAGTGGTCTTGAGCAGTACTTC	CSVDAREGQSGLEQYF
TRBV9	TRBD1	-	TRBJ2-2	TGTGCCAGCAGCGTAGAGGGGGACAGCACCGGGGAGCTGTTTTTT	CASSVEGDSTGELFF
TRBV23-1	TRBD1	-	TRBJ1-5	TGCGCCAGCAGTCAGACAGGGCGGCCCCAGCATTTT	CASSQTGRPQHF
TRBV28	-	-	TRBJ1-2	TGTGCCAGCAGTTTATACCAGTATGGCTACACCTTC	CASSLYQYGYTF
TRBV19	-	-	TRBJ1-1	TGTGCCAGTAGTGTCCCACGGAACACTGAAGCTTTCTTT	CASSVPRNTEAFF
TRBV5-6	-	-	TRBJ1-2	TGTGCCAGCAGCTTGTCCGAGTATGGCTACACCTTC	CASSLSEYGYTF
TRBV5-1	TRBD2	-	TRBJ2-2	TGCGCCAGCAGCTTGGATACTAGCGCGAACACCGGGGAGCTGTTTTTT	CASSLDTSANTGELFF
TRBV19	-	few	TRBJ2-1	TGTGCCAGTAGTCTGGACTACCGCTACAATGAGCAGTTCTTC	CASSLDYRYNEQFF
TRBV2	-	-	TRBJ2-5	TGTGCCAGCAGTGAACGGGAAGAGACCCAGTACTTC	CASSEREETQYF